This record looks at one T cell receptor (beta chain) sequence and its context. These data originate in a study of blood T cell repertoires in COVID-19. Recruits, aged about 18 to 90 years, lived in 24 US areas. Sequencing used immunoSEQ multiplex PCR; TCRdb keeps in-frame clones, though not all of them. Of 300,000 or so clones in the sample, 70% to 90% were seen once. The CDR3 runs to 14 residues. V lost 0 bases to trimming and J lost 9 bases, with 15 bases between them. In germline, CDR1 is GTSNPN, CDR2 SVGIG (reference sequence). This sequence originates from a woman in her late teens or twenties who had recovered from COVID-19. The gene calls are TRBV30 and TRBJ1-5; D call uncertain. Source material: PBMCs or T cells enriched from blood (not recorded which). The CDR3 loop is CAWSVRVPPGPQHF. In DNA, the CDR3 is TGTGCCTGGAGTGTACGTGTGCCCCCAGGGCCCCAGCATTTT.